These 19 T cell receptor beta chains were all obtained from the same sample, sequenced in a study of T cell clonality in common variable immunodeficiency. TCRdb's table, derived via immunoSEQ multiplex PCR, lists solely in-frame clones and lacks some. The specimen has roughly 58,000 clones, none found just once. The specimen sequenced was peripheral blood mononuclear cells. Receptors originate from a person between 18 and 75 years old in good health.

This clone showed up many times. CDR3 bases read: TGTGCCATCAGTACTTCCACGGGGGGGACGAACACCGGGGAG. This encodes CAISTSTGGTNTGE. The whole CDR3 reads CAISTSTGGTNTGELFF. The genes are TRBV10-3 and TRBJ2-2; TRBD2 aligns across 8 bases. The read terminates 3 residues before the CDR3 end, so the remaining end is supplied by the germline J gene. V dropped 5 bases and J dropped 0; count of bases not matched to a gene: 8. The CDR3 consists of 17 residues. Germline loops: CDR1 ENHRY, CDR2 SYGVKD.

This clone has only a few counts. The read terminates 3 residues ahead of where the CDR3 ends, so the germline J gene completes it. V gene TRBV7-6 combines with J gene TRBJ2-5, with no clear D. CDR3 size: 12 residues. Germline CDR1 reads SGHVS; CDR2 reads FNYEAQ. Trimming shortened V by 5 bases and J by 5 bases, and 9 bases separated the two germline ends. Incomplete CDR3 DNA: TGTGCCAGCAGCCCGAACCGGGAGACC. Translating gives CASSPNRET. The CDR3 reads in full as CASSPNRETQYF.

This clone appeared many times. Read coverage stops 3 residues before the CDR3 terminus; the germline J gene supplies the remainder. V is TRBV5-6 and J is TRBJ2-5, with D possibly being TRBD1 (6 bases). V lost 4 bases and J 4 bases, leaving 11 bases between the germline ends. Germline CDR1 reads SGHDT; CDR2 reads YYEEEE. The CDR3 covers 13 residues. The sequenced CDR3 bases are TGTGCCAGCAGCATGGGGGCAACAGAGACC. Translated: CASSMGATET. From start to end, the CDR3 is CASSMGATETQYF.

This clone was recorded at least ten times. The CDR3 end is not reached by the read, which stops 3 residues before it; the germline J gene fills it in. The chain uses TRBV20-1 and TRBJ2-2; weak D call: TRBD2 (6 bases). V lost 1 base and J 3 bases, leaving 12 bases between the germline ends. The germline CDR1 and CDR2 sequences are DFQATT and SNEGSKA (reference sequence). This CDR3 is built from 15 residues. The chain's CDR3 is CSARAAGTYTGELFF. The CDR3 bases that were read are TGCAGTGCTAGAGCCGCCGGGACTTACACCGGGGAG.

This clone occurred many times. The observed sequence ends 3 residues before the CDR3 terminus, with the missing tail filled in from the germline J gene. The chain has TRBV29-1 and TRBJ2-7, with 11 bases identical to TRBD2. The CDR3 consists of 16 residues. Germline V lookup: CDR1 SQVTM, CDR2 ANQGSEA. V was clipped by 4 bases and J by 0 bases; unmatched bases: 8. The CDR3 region is CSVVPLTSGSSYEQYF. The DNA read from the CDR3 is TGCAGCGTTGTCCCCCTAACTAGCGGGAGCTCCTACGAG.

Comments on this clone: The observed sequence ends 3 residues before the CDR3 terminus, with the missing tail filled in from the germline J gene. The J gene is TRBJ1-1, the V gene TRBV20-1, with D perhaps TRBD1 (6 bases). The V gene lost 6 bases and the J gene lost 1 base, with 15 bases spanning the gap. The germline V gene has CDR1 DFQATT and CDR2 SNEGSKA (reference sequence). The CDR3 runs 14 residues. The CDR3 is CSARKGGTNTEAFF. The sequenced part of the CDR3 DNA is TGCAGTGCCAGAAAGGGGGGGACGAACACTGAA.

In its sample, this clone was seen many times. The sequenced fragment ends 3 residues before the CDR3 boundary, so the rest is inferred from the germline J gene. The genes are TRBV3-1 (or the pseudogene TRBV3-2) and TRBJ1-2; D not resolved. The germline CDR1 and CDR2 sequences are LGHDT and YNNKEL (reference sequence). V lost 2 bases and J lost 7, with 17 bases in between. CDR3 size: 15 residues. CDR3 DNA (partial): TGTGCCAGCAGCCAAAACTCGATCGCGGGAGGTGGC. Protein product: CASSQNSIAGGG. In full, the CDR3 is CASSQNSIAGGGYTF.

This clone was observed many times. Read coverage stops 3 residues before the CDR3 terminus; the germline J gene supplies the remainder. The chain combines TRBV19 with TRBJ1-1; 7 positions match TRBD1. V gave up 5 bases and J gave up 4 bases; unmatched junction bases: 4. The CDR3 extends over 13 amino acids. Germline V CDR1 and CDR2: LNHDA, SQIVND (reference sequence). The CDR3: CASSGGTATEAFF. The covered CDR3 bases are TGTGCCAGTAGTGGGGGGACAGCCACTGAA.

This clone was seen many times. The read ends 3 residues early relative to the CDR3; the germline J gene fills the gap. The genes are TRBV7-9 and TRBJ1-1; D is uncertain. In germline, CDR1 is SEHNR, CDR2 FQNEAQ (reference sequence). The ends were cut back, 1 base at V and 0 bases at J, with 6 bases in the middle. The CDR3 is made up of 14 amino acids. The CDR3 loop is CASSLELLNTEAFF. The covered CDR3 bases are TGTGCCAGCAGCTTAGAACTTTTGAACACTGAA.

This clone has at least ten counts. The CDR3 end falls 3 residues outside the read, so it is completed with the germline J gene. V usage is TRBV30 and J usage is TRBJ2-2; tentative D call: TRBD2 (5 bases). V was cut by 0 bases and J by 4 bases, with 6 bases left in between. The CDR3 is 13 residues long. Germline-derived CDR1 and CDR2 are GTSNPN and SVGIG (reference sequence). CDR3 bases read: TGTGCCTGGAGTGTACTAGTCACCGGGGAG. This codes for CAWSVLVTGE. The whole CDR3 reads CAWSVLVTGELFF.

This clone was detected ten times or more. The DNA read from the CDR3 is TGTGCCAGCAGTTACTCGAGCAGGAATTCACCC. Translation: CASSYSSRNSP. The entire CDR3 reads CASSYSSRNSPLHF. The chain employs TRBV6-2 or TRBV6-3 and TRBJ1-6; D is uncertain. Read coverage stops 3 residues before the CDR3 terminus; the germline J gene supplies the remainder. V lost 0 bases, J lost 7 bases, and 7 bases lay in between. CDR3 length equals 14 residues. Per germline, CDR1 MNHEY and CDR2 SVGEGT.

The table lists this clone with many counts. The sequenced fragment ends 3 residues before the CDR3 boundary, so the rest is inferred from the germline J gene. The rearrangement links TRBV11-2 to TRBJ2-2; D possibly corresponds to TRBD1 (5 bases). This CDR3 comprises 14 residues. Germline CDR1 reads SGHAT; CDR2 reads FQNNGV. V lost 0 bases, J lost 9 bases, and 11 bases lay in between. The chain's CDR3 is CASSLDGAVRELFF. The DNA read from the CDR3 is TGTGCCAGCAGCTTAGATGGGGCCGTCCGGGAG.

This clone was seen at least ten times. The sequenced part of the CDR3 DNA is TGTGCCAGCAGCTTGGAGCGCCCTGAA. Protein: CASSLERPE. In full, the CDR3 reads CASSLERPEAFF. The chain joins TRBV11-2 to TRBJ1-1; the D is unclear. The CDR3 end is not reached by the read, which stops 3 residues before it; the germline J gene fills it in. Germline loops: CDR1 SGHAT, CDR2 FQNNGV. V lost 3 bases and J lost 6, with 8 bases in between. This CDR3 spans 12 amino acids.

In its sample, this clone was seen many times. The DNA ends 3 residues before the CDR3 does, and the rest of the CDR3 is filled in from the germline J gene. This chain connects TRBV6-4 to TRBJ2-1; the match to TRBD1 covers 10 bases. Per germline, CDR1 MRHNA and CDR2 SNTAGT. The J segment lost 7 bases and the V segment lost 2 bases, leaving 8 bases of the junction unmatched. This CDR3 spans 16 amino acids. This chain's CDR3 is CASSDPGTGEVNEQFF. The covered CDR3 bases are TGTGCCAGCAGTGACCCCGGGACAGGGGAGGTTAATGAG.

This clone was observed at least ten times. The read is 3 residues too short to cover the CDR3 end, so that end is filled in from the germline J gene. J is TRBJ2-1 and V is TRBV20-1, with D possibly TRBD2 on 6 matching bases. Trimming pared 0 bases from V and 1 base from J, leaving 10 bases between. The CDR3 is 15 residues long. Germline V gene data show CDR1 as DFQATT and CDR2 as SNEGSKA (reference sequence). The covered CDR3 bases are TGCAGTGCTAGAGATGGCGGGGTGTCCTACAATGAG. It yields the protein CSARDGGVSYNE. The full CDR3 is CSARDGGVSYNEQFF.

This clone was picked up many times. With the read ending 3 residues before the CDR3 end, the germline J gene is used to fill in that end. The rearrangement joins TRBV5-1 to TRBJ2-7, with TRBD2 identical over 7 bases. Germline CDR1 and CDR2: SGHRS and YFSETQ. Trimming took 1 base from V and 4 from J; bases not matched to a gene: 5. There are 14 residues in the CDR3. The sequenced part of the CDR3 DNA is TGCGCCAGCAGCTTGAGTCCTAGCGGATACGAG. It specifies CASSLSPSGYE. The complete CDR3 sequence is CASSLSPSGYEQYF.

This clone was observed at least ten times. The missing CDR3 end, 3 residues past where the read stops, is filled in from the germline J gene. The same CDR3 can be traced to other DNA sequences in this sample. The chain has TRBV5-1 and TRBJ2-1; 7 bases are a match to TRBD1. The length of the CDR3 is 14 residues. V dropped 4 bases and J dropped 3; count of bases not matched to a gene: 4. CDR1 and CDR2 from the germline V gene are SGHRS and YFSETQ. The CDR3 is CASSPGTDYNEQFF. CDR3 DNA, as far as it was read: TGCGCCAGCAGCCCCGGGACAGACTACAATGAG.

This clone has a count of ten or more. The junction departs from germline at one end; a sequencing error may be responsible. The read falls 3 residues short of the CDR3 end, and the missing part is taken from the germline J gene. The chain uses TRBV4-2 and TRBJ1-2; weak D call: TRBD1 (5 bases). In germline, CDR1 is LGHNA, CDR2 YNFKEQ. The CDR3 sequence is 15 residues long. The sequenced part of the CDR3 DNA is TGCGCCAGCAGCCAAGATACAGGTATAAACTATGGC. As protein: CASSQDTGINYG. The entire CDR3 reads CASSQDTGINYGYTF.

In its sample, this clone was seen many times. The missing CDR3 end, 3 residues past where the read stops, is filled in from the germline J gene. This chain uses TRBV20-1 with TRBJ2-5, with 8 nucleotides matching TRBD1. The CDR3 runs to 12 residues. Per germline, CDR1 DFQATT and CDR2 SNEGSKA (reference sequence). Trimming at V came to 6 bases and at J to 4 bases, leaving 4 bases not matched to a gene. CDR3 bases read: TGCAGTGCCGTCAGGGGGCGAGAGACC. Amino acid sequence: CSAVRGRET. The whole CDR3 is CSAVRGRETQYF.